Listed here is a single TCR beta chain. Its cognate antigen is unknown. The sample originates from a study of human T cells and chemical hapten exposure. Study outcomes and limitations: In the PT1 data, expanded TCR counts showed a positive correlation with patch test score.

Looked up from germline, CDR1 is SGHRS and CDR2 is YFSETQ. Deletions cut 0 bases from V and 7 bases from J, with 10 bases between. The CDR3 has 13 amino acids. The library put unique molecular identifiers onto individual cDNA molecules. TCRdb ran MiXCR on the RACE reads and lists one entry per CDR3 protein. The table lists 70,000 to 75,000 distinct CDR3 sequences, about 32% of them singletons. The time point denotes: patch test 1, 2 weeks after DPC sensitization. Treatment indicated: therapeutic diphenylcyclopropenone sensitization with weekly scalp DPC. The sequence was obtained from a man in his forties with alopecia areata. Some clones in this sample may be carry-over from other donors' samples. The chain employs TRBV5-1 and TRBJ1-2; D possibly corresponds to TRBD1 (5 bases). The sample in question was whole blood, obtained in connection with sensitization to the hapten diphenylcyclopropenone (DPC). CDR3 loop: CASSLEGVRGYTF. CDR3 DNA: TGCGCCAGCAGCTTGGAAGGGGTTCGTGGCTACACCTTC.